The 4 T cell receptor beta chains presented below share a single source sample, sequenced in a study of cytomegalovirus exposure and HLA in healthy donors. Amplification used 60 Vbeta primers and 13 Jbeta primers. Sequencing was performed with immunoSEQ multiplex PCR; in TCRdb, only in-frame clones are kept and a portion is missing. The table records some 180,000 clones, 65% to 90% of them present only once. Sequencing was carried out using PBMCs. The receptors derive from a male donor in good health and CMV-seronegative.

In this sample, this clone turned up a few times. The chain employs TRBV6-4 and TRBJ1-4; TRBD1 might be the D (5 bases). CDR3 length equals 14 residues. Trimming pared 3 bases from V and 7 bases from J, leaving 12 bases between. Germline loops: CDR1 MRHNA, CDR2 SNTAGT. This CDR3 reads CASSDRQGGEKLFF. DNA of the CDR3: TGTGCCAGCAGTGATCGCCAGGGTGGTGAAAAACTGTTTTTT.

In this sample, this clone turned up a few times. Here the CDR3 DNA reads TGCGCCAGCAGCCCGATCCCTAGCGGGGGCACAGATACGCAGTATTTT. Translating it yields CASSPIPSGGTDTQYF. The V and J genes are TRBV5-1 and TRBJ2-3; 9 bases agree with TRBD2. V was pared by 4 bases and J by 1 base, with 7 bases of the junction left unmatched. Germline CDR1 and CDR2: SGHRS and YFSETQ. CDR3 length equals 16 residues.

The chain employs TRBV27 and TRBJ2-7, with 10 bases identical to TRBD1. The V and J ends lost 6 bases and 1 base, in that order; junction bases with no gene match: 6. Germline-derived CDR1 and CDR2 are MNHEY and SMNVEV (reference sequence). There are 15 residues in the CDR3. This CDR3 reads CASRLRDRGSYEQYF. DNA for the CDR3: TGTGCCAGCAGACTCCGGGACAGGGGTTCCTACGAGCAGTACTTC.

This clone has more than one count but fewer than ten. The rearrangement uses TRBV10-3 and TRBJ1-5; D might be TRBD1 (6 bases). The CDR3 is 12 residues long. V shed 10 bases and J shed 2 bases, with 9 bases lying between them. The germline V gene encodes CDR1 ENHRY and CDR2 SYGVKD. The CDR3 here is CATGERNQPQHF. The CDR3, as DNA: TGTGCCACAGGGGAGCGCAATCAGCCCCAGCATTTT.